This TCR beta chain appears in the sequencing data of a study of blood T cell repertoires in COVID-19. On the study more broadly: Samples representing acute and convalescent COVID-19 were sourced from the United States, Italy and Spain. T cells, B-cell-depleted T cells, or PBMCs supplied cDNA or gDNA.

In the authors' methods: Quantification of nucleated cells was approximated via reference gene primer amplification. The repertoire was sequenced with immunoSEQ multiplex PCR; TCRdb's copy has only in-frame clones and lacks some. V and J calls plus clone size are reproduced from that table; the DNA served to infer D and trimming. The top ten hold 9.5% to 15% of the sample, which has some 220,000 clones, 65% to 85% seen once. This clonotype was obtained from a human donor in a cohort sampled during active COVID-19. The sample consisted of peripheral blood.

The CDR3 nucleotides read TGTGCCAGCAGCCTGGACAGGGGTGGTTGGACCCAGTACTTC. Translated, it gives CASSLDRGGWTQYF. This chain connects TRBV5-4 to TRBJ2-5; TRBD1 aligns across 9 bases. V lost 4 bases to trimming and J lost 7 bases; unmatched junction nucleotides: 8. Germline assignment: CDR1 SGHNT and CDR2 YYREEE (reference sequence). The CDR3 sequence is 14 residues long. The full variable domain, its missing parts supplied by reference TRBV5-4 and TRBJ2-5, is ETGVTQSPTHLIKTRGQQVTLRCSSQSGHNTVSWYQQALGQGPQFIFQYYREEENGRGNFPPRFSGLQFPNYSSELNVNALELDDSALYLCASSLDRGGWTQYFGPGTRLLVL.